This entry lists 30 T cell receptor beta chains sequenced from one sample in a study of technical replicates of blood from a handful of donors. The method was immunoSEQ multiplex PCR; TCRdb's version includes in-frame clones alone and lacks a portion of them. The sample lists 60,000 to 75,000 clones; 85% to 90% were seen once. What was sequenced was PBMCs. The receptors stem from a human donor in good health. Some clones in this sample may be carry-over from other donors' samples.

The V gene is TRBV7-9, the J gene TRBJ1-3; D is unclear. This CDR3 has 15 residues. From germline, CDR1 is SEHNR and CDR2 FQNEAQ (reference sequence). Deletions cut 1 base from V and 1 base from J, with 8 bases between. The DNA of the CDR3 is TGTGCCAGCAGCTTAGTACTCGAGTCTGGAAACACCATATATTTT. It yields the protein CASSLVLESGNTIYF.

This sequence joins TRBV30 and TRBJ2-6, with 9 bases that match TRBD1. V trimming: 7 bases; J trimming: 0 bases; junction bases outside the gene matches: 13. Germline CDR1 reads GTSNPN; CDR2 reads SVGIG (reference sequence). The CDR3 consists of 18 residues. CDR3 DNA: TGTGCCTCCAACTCCGGGACAGGGACTTCCTCTGGGGCCAACGTCCTGACTTTC. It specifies CASNSGTGTSSGANVLTF.

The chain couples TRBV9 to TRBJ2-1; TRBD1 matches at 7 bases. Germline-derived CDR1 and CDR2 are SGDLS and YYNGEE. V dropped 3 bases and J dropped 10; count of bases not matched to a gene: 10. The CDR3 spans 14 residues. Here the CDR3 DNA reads TGTGCCAGCAGCGCAGCGACAGGGATGGGCGAGCAGTTCTTC. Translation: CASSAATGMGEQFF.

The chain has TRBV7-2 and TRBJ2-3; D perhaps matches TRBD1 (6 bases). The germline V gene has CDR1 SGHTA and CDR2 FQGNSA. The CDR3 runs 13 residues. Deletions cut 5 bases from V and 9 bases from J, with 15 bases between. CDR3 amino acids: CASSPDLRGTQYF. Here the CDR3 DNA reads TGTGCCAGCAGCCCTGACCTCAGGGGAACGCAGTATTTT.

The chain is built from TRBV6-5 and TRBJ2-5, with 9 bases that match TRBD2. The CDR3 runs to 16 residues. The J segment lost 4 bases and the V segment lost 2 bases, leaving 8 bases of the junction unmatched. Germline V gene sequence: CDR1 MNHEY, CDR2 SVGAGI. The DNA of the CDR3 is TGTGCCAGCAGTTACCTCGCGGGAGGGGGAGGAGAGACCCAGTACTTC. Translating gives CASSYLAGGGGETQYF.

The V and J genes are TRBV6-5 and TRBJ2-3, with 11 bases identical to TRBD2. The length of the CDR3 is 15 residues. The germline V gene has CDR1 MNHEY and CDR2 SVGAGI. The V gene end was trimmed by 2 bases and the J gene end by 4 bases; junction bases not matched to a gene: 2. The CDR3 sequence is CASSYGSGGADTQYF. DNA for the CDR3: TGTGCCAGCAGTTACGGTAGCGGGGGGGCAGATACGCAGTATTTT.

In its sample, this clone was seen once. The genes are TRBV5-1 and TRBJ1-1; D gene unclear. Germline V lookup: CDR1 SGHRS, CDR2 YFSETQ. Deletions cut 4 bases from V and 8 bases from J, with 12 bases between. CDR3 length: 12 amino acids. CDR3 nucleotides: TGCGCCAGCAGCCTAATGGGGAGAGAAGCTTTCTTT. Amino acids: CASSLMGREAFF. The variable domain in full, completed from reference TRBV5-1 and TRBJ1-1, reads KAGVTQTPRYLIKTRGQQVTLSCSPISGHRSVSWYQQTPGQGLQFLFEYFSETQRNKGNFPGRFSGRQFSNSRSEMNVSTLELGDSALYLCASSLMGREAFFGQGTRLTVV.

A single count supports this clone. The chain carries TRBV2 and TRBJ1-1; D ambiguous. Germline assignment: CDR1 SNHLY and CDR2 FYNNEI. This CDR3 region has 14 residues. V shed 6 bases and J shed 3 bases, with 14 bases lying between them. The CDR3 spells CASRPFGVDTEAFF. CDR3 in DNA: TGTGCCAGCAGGCCCTTCGGAGTGGACACTGAAGCTTTCTTT.

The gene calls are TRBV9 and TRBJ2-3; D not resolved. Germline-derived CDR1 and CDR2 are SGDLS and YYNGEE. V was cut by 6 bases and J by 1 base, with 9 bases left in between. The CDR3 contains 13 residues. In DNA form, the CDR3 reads TGTGCCAGCAATCGAGTGGGCACAGATACGCAGTATTTT. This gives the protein CASNRVGTDTQYF.

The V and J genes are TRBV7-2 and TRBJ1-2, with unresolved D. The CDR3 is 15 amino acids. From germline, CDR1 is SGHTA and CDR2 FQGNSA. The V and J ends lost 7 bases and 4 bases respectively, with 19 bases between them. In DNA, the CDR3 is TGTGCCAGCACCCTAAGCGGTGCAGGCGGCTATGGCTACACCTTC. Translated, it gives CASTLSGAGGYGYTF.

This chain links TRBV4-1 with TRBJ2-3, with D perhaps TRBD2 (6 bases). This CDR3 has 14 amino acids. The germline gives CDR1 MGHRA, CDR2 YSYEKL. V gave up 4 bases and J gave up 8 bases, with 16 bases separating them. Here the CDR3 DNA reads TGCGCCAGCAGCCTGGGGGAGGATCAGGGTACGCAGTATTTT. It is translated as CASSLGEDQGTQYF.

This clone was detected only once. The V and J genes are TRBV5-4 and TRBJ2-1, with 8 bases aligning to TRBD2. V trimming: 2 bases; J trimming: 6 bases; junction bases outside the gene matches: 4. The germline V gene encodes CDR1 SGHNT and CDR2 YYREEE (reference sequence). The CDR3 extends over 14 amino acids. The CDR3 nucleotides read TGTGCCAGCAGCTTAGGACTAGCAGGCAATGAGCAGTTCTTC. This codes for CASSLGLAGNEQFF.

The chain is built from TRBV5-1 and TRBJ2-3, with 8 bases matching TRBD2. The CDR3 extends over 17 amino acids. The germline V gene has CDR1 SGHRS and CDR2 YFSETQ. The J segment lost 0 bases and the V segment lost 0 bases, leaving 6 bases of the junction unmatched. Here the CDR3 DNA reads TGCGCCAGCAGCTTGGAGTCTTCTAGCGGGAGCACAGATACGCAGTATTTT. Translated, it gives CASSLESSSGSTDTQYF.

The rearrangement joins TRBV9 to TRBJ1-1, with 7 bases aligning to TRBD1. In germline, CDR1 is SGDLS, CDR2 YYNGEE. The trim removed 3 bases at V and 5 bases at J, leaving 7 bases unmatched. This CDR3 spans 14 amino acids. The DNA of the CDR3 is TGTGCCAGCAGCGGGCGGGACAGAAGGACTGAAGCTTTCTTT. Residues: CASSGRDRRTEAFF.

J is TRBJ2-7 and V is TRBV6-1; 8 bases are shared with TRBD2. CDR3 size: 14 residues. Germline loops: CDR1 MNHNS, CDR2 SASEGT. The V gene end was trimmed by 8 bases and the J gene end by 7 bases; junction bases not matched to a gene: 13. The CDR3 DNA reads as TGTGCCAGCCTTAAGGGACTAGAGTTCGGGGAGCAGTACTTC. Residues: CASLKGLEFGEQYF.

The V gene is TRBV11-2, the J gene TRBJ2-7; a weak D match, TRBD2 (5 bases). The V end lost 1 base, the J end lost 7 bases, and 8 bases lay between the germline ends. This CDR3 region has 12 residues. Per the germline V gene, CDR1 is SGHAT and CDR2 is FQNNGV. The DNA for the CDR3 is TGTGCCAGCAGCTTAGTCACGGGGGAGCAGTACTTC. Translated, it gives CASSLVTGEQYF.

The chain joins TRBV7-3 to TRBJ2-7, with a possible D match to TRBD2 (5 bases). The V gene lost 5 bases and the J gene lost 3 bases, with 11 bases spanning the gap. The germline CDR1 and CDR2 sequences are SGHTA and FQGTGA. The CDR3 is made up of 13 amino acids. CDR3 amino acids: CASSRDSGYEQYF. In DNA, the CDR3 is TGTGCCAGCAGCCGGGATTCGGGCTACGAGCAGTACTTC.

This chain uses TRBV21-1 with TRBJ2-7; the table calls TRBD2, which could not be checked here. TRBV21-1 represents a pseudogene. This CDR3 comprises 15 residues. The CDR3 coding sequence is TGTGCCAGCAGCAGAGCCAGCGGGTTCTCTTTCGAGCAGTACTTC. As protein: CASSRASGFSFEQYF.

This CDR3 reads CSVGLSGVYGYTF. CDR3 nucleotides: TGCAGCGTTGGGTTGTCAGGGGTCTATGGCTACACCTTC. The J gene is TRBJ1-2, the V gene TRBV29-1, with D maybe TRBD1 (6 bases). The CDR3 sequence is 13 residues long. V shed 4 bases and J shed 4 bases, with 13 bases lying between them. Germline CDR1 reads SQVTM; CDR2 reads ANQGSEA.

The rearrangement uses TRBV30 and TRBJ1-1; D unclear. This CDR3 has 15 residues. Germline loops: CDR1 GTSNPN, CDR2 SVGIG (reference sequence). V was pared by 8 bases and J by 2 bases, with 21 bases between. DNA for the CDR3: TGTGCCGGACGATACCCGGGAAGGTATAACACTGAAGCTTTCTTT. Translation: CAGRYPGRYNTEAFF.

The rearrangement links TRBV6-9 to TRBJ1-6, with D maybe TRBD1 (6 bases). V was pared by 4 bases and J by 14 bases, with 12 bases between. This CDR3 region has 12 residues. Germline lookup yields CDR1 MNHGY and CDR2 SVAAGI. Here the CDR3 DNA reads TGTGCCAGCAGTTCGTACAGGGCGGCCCTCCACTTT. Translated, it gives CASSSYRAALHF.

CDR3 sequence (DNA): TGTGCCAGTAGTATCCCCACAGGGAGTATCGGTCAGCCCCAGCATTTT. Translating gives CASSIPTGSIGQPQHF. The V and J genes are TRBV19 and TRBJ1-5; a possible D gene is TRBD1 (6 bases). CDR1 and CDR2 (germline): LNHDA, SQIVND (reference sequence). The CDR3 has 16 residues. Trimming removed 3 bases from V and 6 bases from J, with 18 bases in between.

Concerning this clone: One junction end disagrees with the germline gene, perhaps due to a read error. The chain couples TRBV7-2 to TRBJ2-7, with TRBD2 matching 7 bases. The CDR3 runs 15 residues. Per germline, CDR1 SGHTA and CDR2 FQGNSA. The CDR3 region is CASSLASGAFYEQYF. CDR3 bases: TGTGCCAGCAGCCTAGCGAGCGGGGCCTTCTACGAGCAGTACTTC.

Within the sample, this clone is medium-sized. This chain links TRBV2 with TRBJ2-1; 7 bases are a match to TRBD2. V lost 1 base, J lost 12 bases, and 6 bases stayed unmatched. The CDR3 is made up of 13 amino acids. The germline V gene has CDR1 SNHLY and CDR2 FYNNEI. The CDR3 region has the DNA TGTGCCAGCAGTGAAGGGGGGGGAAGTTGGCAGTTCTTC. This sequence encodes CASSEGGGSWQFF.

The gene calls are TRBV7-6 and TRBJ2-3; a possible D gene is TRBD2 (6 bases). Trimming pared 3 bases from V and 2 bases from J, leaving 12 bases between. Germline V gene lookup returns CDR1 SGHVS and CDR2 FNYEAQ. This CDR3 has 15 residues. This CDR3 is CASSLQTRVTDTQYF. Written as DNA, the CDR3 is TGTGCCAGCAGCTTGCAGACTAGGGTCACAGATACGCAGTATTTT. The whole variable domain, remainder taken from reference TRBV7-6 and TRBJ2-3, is GAGVSQSPRYKVTKRGQDVALRCDPISGHVSLYWYRQALGQGPEFLTYFNYEAQQDKSGLPNDRFSAERPEGSISTLTIQRTEQRDSAMYRCASSLQTRVTDTQYFGPGTRLTVL.

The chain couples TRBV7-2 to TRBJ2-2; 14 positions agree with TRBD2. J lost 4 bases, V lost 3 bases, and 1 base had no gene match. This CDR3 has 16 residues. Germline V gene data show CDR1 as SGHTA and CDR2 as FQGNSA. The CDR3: CASSLGTSGSTGELFF. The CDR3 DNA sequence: TGTGCCAGCAGCTTGGGGACTAGCGGGAGCACCGGGGAGCTGTTTTTT.

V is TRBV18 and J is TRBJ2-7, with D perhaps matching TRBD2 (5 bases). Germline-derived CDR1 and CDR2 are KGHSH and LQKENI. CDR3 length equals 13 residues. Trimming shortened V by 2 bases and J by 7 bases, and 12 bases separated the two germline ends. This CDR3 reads CASSPGGLIEQYF. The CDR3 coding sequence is TGTGCCAGCTCACCAGGAGGACTCATTGAGCAGTACTTC.

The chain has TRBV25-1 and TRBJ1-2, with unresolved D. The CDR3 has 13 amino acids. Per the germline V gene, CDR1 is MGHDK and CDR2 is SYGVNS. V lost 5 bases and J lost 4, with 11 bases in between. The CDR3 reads CASSPGLIYGYTF. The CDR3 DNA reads TGTGCCAGCAGTCCCGGACTTATCTATGGCTACACCTTC.

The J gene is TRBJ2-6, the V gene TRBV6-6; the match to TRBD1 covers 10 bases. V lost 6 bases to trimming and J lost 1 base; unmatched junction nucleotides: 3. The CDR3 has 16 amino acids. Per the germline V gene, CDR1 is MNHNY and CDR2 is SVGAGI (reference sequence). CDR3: CASRTGGPSGANVLTF. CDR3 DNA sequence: TGTGCCAGCAGGACAGGGGGCCCATCTGGGGCCAACGTCCTGACTTTC.

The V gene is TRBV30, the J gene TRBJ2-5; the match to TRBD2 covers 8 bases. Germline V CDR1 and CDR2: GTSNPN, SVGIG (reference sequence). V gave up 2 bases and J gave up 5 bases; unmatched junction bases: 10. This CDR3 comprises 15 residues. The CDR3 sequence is CAWSTSGRALETQYF. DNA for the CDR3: TGTGCCTGGAGTACTTCCGGGAGGGCCTTGGAGACCCAGTACTTC. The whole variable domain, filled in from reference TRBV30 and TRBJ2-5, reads SQTIHQWPATLVQPVGSPLSLECTVEGTSNPNLYWYRQAAGRGLQLLFYSVGIGQISSEVPQNLSASRPQDRQFILSSKKLLLSDSGFYLCAWSTSGRALETQYFGPGTRLLVL.